Reported below is one T cell receptor beta chain. Its matching antigen is unknown. This entry belongs to a study of naive and memory T cell subsets. Study-level results: Possibly reflecting memory cells re-expressing CD45RA, a few larger clonotypes occurred in naive repertoires, especially CD8.

The beta constant-region primer was an equimolar mix of two oligonucleotides covering TRBC1 and TRBC2. Four rounds of PCR amplified the ligated cDNA using nested alpha and beta constant-region primers plus SP2. Using its own MiXCR run on the UMI-ligation and nested PCR reads, TCRdb lists one record per CDR3 protein. The sample yields 85,000 or so distinct CDR3 sequences, 9% seen once. Alpha and beta libraries were amplified separately from the second PCR onward. This CDR3 spans 15 amino acids. CDR1 and CDR2 from the germline V gene are SEHNR and FQNEAQ (reference sequence). V lost 3 bases to trimming and J lost 2 bases, with 11 bases between them.

The source material was naive CD8+ T cells from blood. This clonotype originated in a human donor in good health. V gene TRBV7-9 combines with J gene TRBJ2-1; either TRBD1 or TRBD2 may supply D (5 bases each). CDR3 coding DNA: TGTGCCAGCAGCTTGTCGGGGCCTACCTACAATGAGCAGTTCTTC. It specifies CASSLSGPTYNEQFF.